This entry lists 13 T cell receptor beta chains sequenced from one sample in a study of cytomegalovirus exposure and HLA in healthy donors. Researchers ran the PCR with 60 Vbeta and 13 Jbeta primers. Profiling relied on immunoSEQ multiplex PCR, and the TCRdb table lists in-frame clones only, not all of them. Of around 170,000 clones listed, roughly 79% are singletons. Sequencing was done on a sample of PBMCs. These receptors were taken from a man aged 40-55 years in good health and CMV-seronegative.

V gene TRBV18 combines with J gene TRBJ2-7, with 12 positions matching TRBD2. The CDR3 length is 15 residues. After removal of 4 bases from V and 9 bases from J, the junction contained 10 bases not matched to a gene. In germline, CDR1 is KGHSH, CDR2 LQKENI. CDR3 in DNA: TGTGCCAGCTCACTCCAGACTAGCGGGAGAGGTCGGCAGTACGTC. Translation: CASSLQTSGRGRQYV.

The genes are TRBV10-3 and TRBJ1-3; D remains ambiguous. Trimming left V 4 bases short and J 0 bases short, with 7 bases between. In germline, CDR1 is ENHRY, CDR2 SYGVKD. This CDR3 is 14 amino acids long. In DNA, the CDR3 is TGTGCCATCAGTGGAGGCAGCTCTGGAAACACCATATATTTT. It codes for CAISGGSSGNTIYF.

DNA of the CDR3: TGTGCCAGCAGCCCCGAATCCCTCCAGGAGACCCAGTACTTC. Protein product: CASSPESLQETQYF. This rearrangement joins TRBV5-4 to TRBJ2-5; no clear D. The CDR3 consists of 14 residues. Between the trimmed V and J ends, which lost 4 bases and 5 bases, there was a span of 15 bases. Per the germline V gene, CDR1 is SGHNT and CDR2 is YYREEE (reference sequence).

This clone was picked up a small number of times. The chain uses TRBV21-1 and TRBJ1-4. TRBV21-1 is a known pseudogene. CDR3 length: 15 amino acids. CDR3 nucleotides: TGTGCCAGCAGCAGATTGAACGCGGGGAATGAAAAACTGTTTTTT. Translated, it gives CASSRLNAGNEKLFF.

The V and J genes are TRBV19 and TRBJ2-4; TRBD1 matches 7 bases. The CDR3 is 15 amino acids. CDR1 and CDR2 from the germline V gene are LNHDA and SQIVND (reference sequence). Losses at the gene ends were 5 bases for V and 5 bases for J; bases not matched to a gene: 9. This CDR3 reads CASSHNPGTENIQYF. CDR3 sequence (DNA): TGTGCCAGTAGTCATAACCCGGGGACAGAAAACATTCAGTACTTC.

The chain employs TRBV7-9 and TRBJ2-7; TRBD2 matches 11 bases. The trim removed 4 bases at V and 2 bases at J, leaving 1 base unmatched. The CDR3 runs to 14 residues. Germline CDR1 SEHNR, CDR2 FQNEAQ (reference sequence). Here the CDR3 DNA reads TGTGCCAGCAGCTCGGGACTAGCGGCCTACGAGCAGTACTTC. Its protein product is CASSSGLAAYEQYF.

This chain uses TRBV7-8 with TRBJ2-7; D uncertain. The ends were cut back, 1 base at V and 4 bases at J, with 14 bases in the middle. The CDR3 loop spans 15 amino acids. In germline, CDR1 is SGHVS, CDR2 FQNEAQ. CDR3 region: CASSLGVGTGYEQYV. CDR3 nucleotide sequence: TGTGCCAGCAGCTTAGGGGTGGGTACCGGGTACGAGCAGTACGTC.

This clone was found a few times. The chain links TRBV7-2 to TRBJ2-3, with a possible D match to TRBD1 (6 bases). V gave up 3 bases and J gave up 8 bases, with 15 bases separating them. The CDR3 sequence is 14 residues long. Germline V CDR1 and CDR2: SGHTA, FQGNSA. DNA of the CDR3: TGTGCCAGCAGCTTCTTGGACAGAACTCTTACGCAGTATTTT. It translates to CASSFLDRTLTQYF.

Here the CDR3 reads CATSRDAGGQYEQYF. The CDR3 coding sequence is TGTGCCACCAGCAGAGATGCAGGGGGCCAGTACGAGCAGTACTTC. This chain links TRBV15 with TRBJ2-7; 8 nucleotides agree with TRBD1. The CDR3 contains 15 residues. CDR1 and CDR2 (germline): LNHNV, YYDKDF (reference sequence). V lost 0 bases, J lost 4 bases, and 5 bases stayed unmatched.

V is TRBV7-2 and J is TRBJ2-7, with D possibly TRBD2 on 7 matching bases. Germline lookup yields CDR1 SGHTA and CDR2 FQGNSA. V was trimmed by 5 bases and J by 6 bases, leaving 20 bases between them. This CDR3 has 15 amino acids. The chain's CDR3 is CASSHSLGGGAEQYV. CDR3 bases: TGTGCCAGCAGCCACAGTCTAGGGGGAGGGGCCGAGCAGTACGTC.

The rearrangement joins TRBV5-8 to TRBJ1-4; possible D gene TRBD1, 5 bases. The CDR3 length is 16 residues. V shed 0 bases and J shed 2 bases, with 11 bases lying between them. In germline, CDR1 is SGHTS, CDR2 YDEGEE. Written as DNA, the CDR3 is TGTGCCAGCAGCTTGGCGGGGGTTGGCACTAATGAAAAACTGTTTTTT. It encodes CASSLAGVGTNEKLFF.

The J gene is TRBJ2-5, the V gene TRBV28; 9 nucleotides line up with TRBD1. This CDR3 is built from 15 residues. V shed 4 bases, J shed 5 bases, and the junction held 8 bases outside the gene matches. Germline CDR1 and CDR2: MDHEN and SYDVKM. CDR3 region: CASSWDRELGETQYF. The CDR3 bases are TGTGCCAGCAGTTGGGACAGGGAGTTAGGGGAGACCCAGTACTTC.

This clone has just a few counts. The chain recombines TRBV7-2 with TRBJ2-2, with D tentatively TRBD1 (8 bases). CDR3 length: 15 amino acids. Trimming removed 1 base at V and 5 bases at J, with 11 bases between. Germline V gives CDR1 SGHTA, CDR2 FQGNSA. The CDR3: CASSLDRGGTGELFF. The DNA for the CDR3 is TGTGCCAGCAGCTTAGACAGGGGGGGGACCGGGGAGCTGTTTTTT.